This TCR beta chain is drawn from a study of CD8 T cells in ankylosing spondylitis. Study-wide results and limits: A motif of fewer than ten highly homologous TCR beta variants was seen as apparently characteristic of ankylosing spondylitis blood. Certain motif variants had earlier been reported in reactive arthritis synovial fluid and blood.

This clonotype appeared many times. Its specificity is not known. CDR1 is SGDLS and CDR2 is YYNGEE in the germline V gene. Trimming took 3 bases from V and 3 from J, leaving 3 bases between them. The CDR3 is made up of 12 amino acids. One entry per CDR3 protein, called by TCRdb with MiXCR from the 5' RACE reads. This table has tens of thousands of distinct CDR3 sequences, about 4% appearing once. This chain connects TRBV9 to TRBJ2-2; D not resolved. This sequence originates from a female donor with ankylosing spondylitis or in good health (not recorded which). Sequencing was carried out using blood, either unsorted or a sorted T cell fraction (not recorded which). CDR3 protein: CASSAYTGELFF. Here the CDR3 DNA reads TGTGCCAGCAGCGCCTACACCGGGGAGCTGTTTTTT.